What follows describes a single T cell receptor (beta chain). The protocol was immunoSEQ multiplex PCR, while the TCRdb copy is restricted to in-frame clones and leaves out a portion. The sample lists roughly 29,000 clones, more than 80% occurring once. Time point indicated: cycle 4 day 1 (C4D1), after 5 to 7 weeks of nivolumab. Brentuximab vedotin exposure varied among the patients, all of whom had relapsed after autologous stem cell transplantation. With magnetic negative selection, CD4+ T cells were purified from PBMCs that had been thawed. These data are taken from a study of PD-1 blockade in classical Hodgkin lymphoma. The CDR3 has 16 residues. V was clipped by 4 bases and J by 2 bases, with 17 bases between them. Germline CDR1 SGHRS, CDR2 YFSETQ.

Material: CD4+ T cells from blood, obtained before the fourth cycle of nivolumab. This clonotype was obtained from a human donor with classical Hodgkin lymphoma. The gene calls are TRBV5-1 and TRBJ2-3; D is tentatively TRBD1 or TRBD2 (5 bases each). CDR3 nucleotide sequence: TGCGCCAGCAGCCCTGCGGTAGGGGACCCCACAGATACGCAGTATTTT. Its protein is CASSPAVGDPTDTQYF.